The 27 T cell receptor beta chains presented below share a single source sample, sequenced in a study of T cell responses to AZD1222 COVID-19 vaccine. The assay was immunoSEQ multiplex PCR, and TCRdb's table has in-frame clones only and misses some. The table records over 50,000 clones, around 89% of them present only once. Sample: peripheral blood, taken 28 days after the second AZD1222 dose. These receptor sequences come from an adult who received the AZD1222 COVID-19 vaccine.

DNA for the CDR3: TGTGCCAGTAGTATTCAACCCCCGCAGGGCACTGAAGCTTTCTTT. Translated, it gives CASSIQPPQGTEAFF. V is TRBV19 and J is TRBJ1-1, with D possibly TRBD1 on 5 matching bases. CDR3 length: 15 amino acids. Germline V gene sequence: CDR1 LNHDA, CDR2 SQIVND (reference sequence). V shed 3 bases and J shed 4 bases, with 15 bases lying between them.

This sequence joins TRBV7-6 and TRBJ2-3, with 13 bases aligning to TRBD2. The germline V gene has CDR1 SGHVS and CDR2 FNYEAQ. After removal of 5 bases from V and 4 bases from J, the junction contained 9 bases not matched to a gene. The CDR3 is 17 amino acids. The CDR3, as DNA: TGTGCCAGCAGCGTAAGGACTAGCGGGAGTCCCCCAGATACGCAGTATTTT. It yields the protein CASSVRTSGSPPDTQYF.

The chain links TRBV5-1 to TRBJ2-3; no clear D. V lost 3 bases to trimming and J lost 1 base, with 6 bases between them. CDR1 and CDR2 (germline): SGHRS, YFSETQ. The CDR3 length is 13 residues. CDR3 in DNA: TGCGCCAGCAGCTCGGCCCGCACAGATACGCAGTATTTT. Encoded protein: CASSSARTDTQYF.

The rearrangement uses TRBV24-1 and TRBJ2-3; 7 bases fit TRBD1. V was pared by 2 bases and J by 1 base, with 5 bases of the junction left unmatched. The CDR3 consists of 16 residues. CDR1 is KGHDR, CDR2 SFDVKD, per germline. Here the CDR3 reads CATSDSDRVGTDTQYF. CDR3 DNA: TGTGCCACCAGTGATTCCGACAGGGTTGGCACAGATACGCAGTATTTT.

The V and J genes are TRBV7-9 and TRBJ2-1; either TRBD1 or TRBD2 may fit D (6 bases each). V was shortened by 5 bases and J by 4 bases, with 15 bases between the two germline ends. This CDR3 has 15 amino acids. Looked up from germline, CDR1 is SEHNR and CDR2 is FQNEAQ (reference sequence). CDR3 in amino acids: CASSPWGAGYNEQFF. Written as DNA, the CDR3 is TGTGCCAGCAGCCCGTGGGGGGCCGGGTACAATGAGCAGTTCTTC.

V gene TRBV6-5 combines with J gene TRBJ1-3; the D gene is possibly TRBD1 (6 bases). Trimming took off 6 bases at V and 4 bases at J, with 13 bases between the two ends. CDR3 length: 14 amino acids. Germline-derived CDR1 and CDR2 are MNHEY and SVGAGI. The DNA of the CDR3 is TGTGCCAGCAGCCTAGCAGGGGAGGGAAACACCATATATTTT. It translates to CASSLAGEGNTIYF.

This clone has only one observation. The CDR3 spells CASSPNDSGEETQYF. The CDR3 nucleotides read TGTGCCAGCAGCCCCAACGACAGCGGAGAAGAGACCCAGTACTTC. This chain links TRBV7-3 with TRBJ2-5; either TRBD1 or TRBD2 may supply D (5 bases each). Germline-derived CDR1 and CDR2 are SGHTA and FQGTGA. Trimming shortened V by 5 bases and J by 3 bases, and 16 bases separated the two germline ends. This CDR3 comprises 15 residues. Complete variable domain (other parts from reference TRBV7-3 and TRBJ2-5): GAGVSQTPSNKVTEKGKYVELRCDPISGHTALYWYRQSLGQGPEFLIYFQGTGAADDSGLPNDRFFAVRPEGSVSTLKIQRTERGDSAVYLCASSPNDSGEETQYFGPGTRLLVL.

The rearrangement uses TRBV9 and TRBJ2-3; D is tentatively TRBD1 or TRBD2 (5 bases each). The CDR3 runs 16 residues. Germline loops: CDR1 SGDLS, CDR2 YYNGEE. Between the trimmed V and J ends, which lost 4 bases and 1 base, there was a span of 16 bases. For the CDR3, the DNA is TGTGCCAGCAGCCGGGGCCTAGTCTCCGGCACAGATACGCAGTATTTT. Translating it yields CASSRGLVSGTDTQYF. The whole variable domain, remainder taken from reference TRBV9 and TRBJ2-3, is DSGVTQTPKHLITATGQRVTLRCSPRSGDLSVYWYQQSLDQGLQFLIQYYNGEERAKGNILERFSAQQFPDLHSELNLSSLELGDSALYFCASSRGLVSGTDTQYFGPGTRLTVL.

The gene calls are TRBV7-2 and TRBJ1-5; 8 nucleotides agree with TRBD1. With 2 bases clipped from V and 1 base from J, the junction kept 1 base outside the gene matches. The CDR3 sequence is 15 residues long. Germline V CDR1 and CDR2: SGHTA, FQGNSA. CDR3 nucleotides: TGTGCCAGCAGCTTAAACAGGGGGAGCAATCAGCCCCAGCATTTT. Residues: CASSLNRGSNQPQHF.

The chain carries TRBV5-1 and TRBJ2-1, with a weak D call TRBD1 (6 bases). Between the trimmed V and J ends, which lost 0 bases and 3 bases, there was a span of 7 bases. The CDR3 covers 14 residues. The germline V gene has CDR1 SGHRS and CDR2 YFSETQ. The CDR3 spells CASSLGDNYNEQFF. The CDR3 region has the DNA TGCGCCAGCAGCTTGGGGGACAACTACAATGAGCAGTTCTTC.

As concerns this clone: The same CDR3 can be traced to other DNA sequences in this sample. The V call is TRBV18, the J call TRBJ1-1; no reliable D call. CDR1 and CDR2 from the germline V gene are KGHSH and LQKENI. The CDR3 is made up of 12 amino acids. Trimming removed 3 bases from V and 3 bases from J, with 5 bases in between. CDR3 amino acids: CASSPGHTEAFF. DNA for the CDR3: TGTGCCAGCTCACCGGGCCACACTGAAGCTTTCTTT.

This clone is a singleton in its sample. This chain connects TRBV30 to TRBJ2-6; maybe TRBD2 (5 bases). Germline CDR1 and CDR2: GTSNPN and SVGIG (reference sequence). The CDR3 runs to 15 residues. Trimming shortened V by 0 bases and J by 3 bases, and 9 bases separated the two germline ends. The CDR3: CAWSVRGLGANVLTF. For the CDR3, the DNA is TGTGCCTGGAGTGTACGGGGTCTTGGGGCCAACGTCCTGACTTTC.

The chain couples TRBV6-6 to TRBJ2-2, with D perhaps matching TRBD1 (7 bases). V was shortened by 5 bases and J by 1 base, with 17 bases between the two germline ends. The CDR3 runs to 17 residues. Germline loops: CDR1 MNHNY, CDR2 SVGAGI (reference sequence). The CDR3 bases are TGTGCCAGCAGTCGCCCCCGACAGGGAGGGAACACCGGGGAGCTGTTTTTT. The encoded protein is CASSRPRQGGNTGELFF.

Points on this clone: An end of the junction does not agree with germline; a read error may underlie this. Here the CDR3 reads CASSTLRDRGETHF. The CDR3 DNA sequence: TGTGCCAGCAGTACACTCCGGGACAGGGGCGAGACTCACTTC. This sequence joins TRBV6-2 or TRBV6-3 and TRBJ1-2; TRBD1 matches 10 bases. Germline V gene data show CDR1 as MNHEY and CDR2 as SVGEGT. The CDR3 is 14 amino acids.

V and J are TRBV2 and TRBJ1-1; D uncertain. The V gene's germline CDR1 is SNHLY and CDR2 FYNNEI. Trimming cost V 4 bases and J 4 bases, with 13 bases left between them. CDR3 length equals 14 residues. CDR3 loop: CASSGPGRGTEAFF. The DNA for the CDR3 is TGTGCCAGCAGTGGGCCCGGACGGGGCACTGAAGCTTTCTTT.

The chain couples TRBV5-1 to TRBJ2-1; the match to TRBD2 covers 8 bases. V trimming: 0 bases; J trimming: 8 bases; junction bases outside the gene matches: 7. CDR1 SGHRS and CDR2 YFSETQ come from the germline V gene. The CDR3 totals 15 residues. CDR3 nucleotide sequence: TGCGCCAGCAGCTTGGGAGCGGGAGAAGTAGATGAGCAGTTCTTC. Translation: CASSLGAGEVDEQFF.

The genes are TRBV6-4 and TRBJ1-5, with TRBD1 matching over 7 bases. Germline CDR1 reads MRHNA; CDR2 reads SNTAGT. V trimming: 8 bases; J trimming: 9 bases; junction bases outside the gene matches: 16. The CDR3 extends over 15 amino acids. The CDR3 coding sequence is TGTGCCAGCTCCGGCCAGGGGGGGCGGGGGAGGCCCCAGCATTTT. Its translation is CASSGQGGRGRPQHF.

The chain links TRBV5-1 to TRBJ2-1, with no clear D. The V gene lost 2 bases and the J gene lost 6 bases, with 15 bases spanning the gap. Germline CDR1 SGHRS, CDR2 YFSETQ. The CDR3 is made up of 15 amino acids. In DNA, the CDR3 is TGCGCCAGCAGCTTTCAGCCCGAGACGGCCAATGAGCAGTTCTTC. Translating it yields CASSFQPETANEQFF.

The chain combines TRBV19 with TRBJ2-7; D uncertain. V was shortened by 3 bases and J by 2 bases, with 11 bases between the two germline ends. The germline gives CDR1 LNHDA, CDR2 SQIVND (reference sequence). CDR3 length: 14 residues. The CDR3 nucleotides read TGTGCCAGTAGTATCCGTACGGTGCCCTACGAGCAGTACTTC. It encodes CASSIRTVPYEQYF. Full variable domain (outside the CDR3, taken from reference TRBV19 and TRBJ2-7): DGGITQSPKYLFRKEGQNVTLSCEQNLNHDAMYWYRQDPGQGLRLIYYSQIVNDFQKGDIAEGYSVSREKKESFPLTVTSAQKNPTAFYLCASSIRTVPYEQYFGPGTRLTVT.

The chain employs TRBV2 and TRBJ2-7; either TRBD1 or TRBD2 may fit D (5 bases each). This CDR3 contains 12 residues. V lost 6 bases and J lost 3, with 9 bases in between. Germline V gene lookup returns CDR1 SNHLY and CDR2 FYNNEI. In nucleotides, the CDR3 is TGTGCCAGCAGCGAGAGGGGCTACGAGCAGTACTTC. As protein: CASSERGYEQYF.

Only one count was recorded for this clone. The chain joins TRBV3-1 (or the pseudogene TRBV3-2) to TRBJ1-5, with D unclear. The CDR3 runs 10 residues. V lost 4 bases and J lost 11, with 6 bases in between. In germline, CDR1 is LGHDT, CDR2 YNNKEL (reference sequence). CDR3 DNA sequence: TGTGCCAGCAGCCGCTGGACCCAGCATTTT. This gives the protein CASSRWTQHF.

The V gene is TRBV4-1, the J gene TRBJ1-1, with a tentative D call TRBD1 (6 bases). Trimming left V 2 bases short and J 5 bases short, with 18 bases between. The germline gives CDR1 MGHRA, CDR2 YSYEKL. The CDR3 length is 16 residues. The CDR3 DNA reads as TGCGCCAGCAGCCAACCTACTAGGAGGAGGGGGACTGAAGCTTTCTTT. Its protein product is CASSQPTRRRGTEAFF.

The rearrangement links TRBV7-6 to TRBJ2-7; the match to TRBD2 covers 13 bases. CDR1 is SGHVS, CDR2 FNYEAQ, per germline. Unmatched junction bases numbered 4, after V lost 5 bases and J lost 3 bases. The CDR3 extends over 15 amino acids. The CDR3 bases are TGTGCCAGCAGCGTCGGGACTAGCGGGGACTACGAGCAGTACTTC. Encoded protein: CASSVGTSGDYEQYF. Together with reference TRBV7-6 and TRBJ2-7, the CDR3 gives the full variable domain: GAGVSQSPRYKVTKRGQDVALRCDPISGHVSLYWYRQALGQGPEFLTYFNYEAQQDKSGLPNDRFSAERPEGSISTLTIQRTEQRDSAMYRCASSVGTSGDYEQYFGPGTRLTVT.

The chain carries TRBV11-2 and TRBJ2-5; tentative D call: TRBD1 (6 bases). CDR1 and CDR2 from the germline V gene are SGHAT and FQNNGV. Trimming removed 1 base at V and 5 bases at J, with 11 bases between. This CDR3 has 14 residues. The CDR3 bases are TGTGCCAGCAGCTTAGCCGGGCAGGGGGAGACCCAGTACTTC. Translation: CASSLAGQGETQYF.

The chain couples TRBV27 to TRBJ1-4; 7 nucleotides match TRBD1. J lost 0 bases, V lost 5 bases, and 6 bases had no gene match. Per the germline V gene, CDR1 is MNHEY and CDR2 is SMNVEV (reference sequence). CDR3 size: 16 residues. DNA for the CDR3: TGTGCCAGCAGTCCACAGGGGTTTGCAACTAATGAAAAACTGTTTTTT. Protein product: CASSPQGFATNEKLFF.

The chain links TRBV25-1 to TRBJ2-1; 14 bases line up with TRBD2. Looked up from germline, CDR1 is MGHDK and CDR2 is SYGVNS. CDR3 length: 16 amino acids. The V and J ends lost 8 bases and 4 bases, in that order; junction bases with no gene match: 7. This chain's CDR3 is CASQGTSGRIYNEQFF. The CDR3 DNA is TGTGCCAGCCAGGGGACTAGCGGGAGAATATACAATGAGCAGTTCTTC.

This clone is a singleton in its sample. J is TRBJ2-2 and V is TRBV4-3, with D maybe TRBD2 (6 bases). Germline-derived CDR1 and CDR2 are LGHNA and YSLEER. V was clipped by 3 bases and J by 7 bases, with 12 bases between them. The CDR3 consists of 14 residues. The CDR3 loop is CASSHGGSVGELFF. The CDR3 DNA reads TGCGCCAGCAGCCACGGAGGGTCGGTCGGGGAGCTGTTTTTT.